The 4 T cell receptor beta chains below come from one sample, sequenced in a study of blood T cell repertoires in COVID-19. Produced via immunoSEQ multiplex PCR; TCRdb's table is partial and in-frame only. The sample lists approximately 240,000 clones; under 90% were seen once. The source material was peripheral blood. The receptors were sampled from a woman aged 55-69 years who had recovered from COVID-19.

The V gene is TRBV3-1 (or the pseudogene TRBV3-2), the J gene TRBJ2-2; D unclear. Germline V gene lookup returns CDR1 LGHDT and CDR2 YNNKEL (reference sequence). The CDR3 is 12 amino acids. Trimming left V 1 base short and J 6 bases short, with 3 bases between. CDR3 sequence reads: CASSQAAGELFF. In DNA, the CDR3 is TGTGCCAGCAGCCAAGCCGCCGGGGAGCTGTTTTTT.

This chain links TRBV5-4 with TRBJ1-1; D unresolved. The CDR3 is 12 amino acids. The V end lost 3 bases, the J end lost 3 bases, and 6 bases lay between the germline ends. Germline V gene data show CDR1 as SGHNT and CDR2 as YYREEE (reference sequence). CDR3 in amino acids: CASSWEDTEAFF. CDR3 sequence (DNA): TGTGCCAGCAGCTGGGAGGACACTGAAGCTTTCTTT.

The chain employs TRBV7-2 and TRBJ1-4; maybe TRBD1 (6 bases). Trimming took off 3 bases at V and 4 bases at J, with 9 bases between the two ends. CDR1 is SGHTA, CDR2 FQGNSA, per germline. The length of the CDR3 is 14 residues. The CDR3: CASSFDRLNEKLFF. The CDR3, as DNA: TGTGCCAGCAGCTTCGACAGGCTTAATGAAAAACTGTTTTTT.

This clone appeared a single time. The V and J genes are TRBV2 and TRBJ2-7; a possible D gene is TRBD1 (7 bases). This CDR3 contains 12 residues. V was clipped by 11 bases and J by 5 bases, with 16 bases between them. CDR1 SNHLY and CDR2 FYNNEI come from the germline V gene. This CDR3 is CASQGEAHEQYF. CDR3 DNA: TGTGCCTCCCAGGGGGAGGCCCACGAGCAGTACTTC.